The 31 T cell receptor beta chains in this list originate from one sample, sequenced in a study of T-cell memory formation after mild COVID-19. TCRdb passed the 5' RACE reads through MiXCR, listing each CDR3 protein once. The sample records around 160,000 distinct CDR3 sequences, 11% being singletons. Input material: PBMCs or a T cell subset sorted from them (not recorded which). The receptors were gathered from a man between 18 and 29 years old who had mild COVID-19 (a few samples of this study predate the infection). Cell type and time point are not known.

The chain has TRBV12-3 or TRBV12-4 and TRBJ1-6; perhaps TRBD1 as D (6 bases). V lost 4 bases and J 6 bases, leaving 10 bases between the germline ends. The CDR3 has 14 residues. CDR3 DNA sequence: TGTGCCAGCAGTTACAGGGTTGGTAATTCACCCCTCCACTTT. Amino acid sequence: CASSYRVGNSPLHF.

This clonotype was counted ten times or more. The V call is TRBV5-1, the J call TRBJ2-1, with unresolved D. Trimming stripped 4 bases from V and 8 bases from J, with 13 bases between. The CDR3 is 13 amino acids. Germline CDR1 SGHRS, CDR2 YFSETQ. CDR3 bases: TGCGCCAGCAGCCCTAGTAGTAAGGATGAGCAGTTCTTC. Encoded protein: CASSPSSKDEQFF.

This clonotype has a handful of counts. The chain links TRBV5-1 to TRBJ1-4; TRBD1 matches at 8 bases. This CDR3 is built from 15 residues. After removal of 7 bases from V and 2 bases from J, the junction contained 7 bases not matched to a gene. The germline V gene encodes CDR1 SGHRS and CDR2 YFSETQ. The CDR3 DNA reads TGCGCCAGCGGACAGGGTTATTCGACTAATGAAAAACTGTTTTTT. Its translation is CASGQGYSTNEKLFF.

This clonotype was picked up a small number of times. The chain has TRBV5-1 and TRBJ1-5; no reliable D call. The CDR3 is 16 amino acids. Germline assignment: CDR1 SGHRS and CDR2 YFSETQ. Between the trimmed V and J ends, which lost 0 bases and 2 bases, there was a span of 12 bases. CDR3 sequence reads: CASSLGSGEGNQPQHF. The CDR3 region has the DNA TGCGCCAGCAGCTTGGGGTCTGGGGAAGGCAATCAGCCCCAGCATTTT.

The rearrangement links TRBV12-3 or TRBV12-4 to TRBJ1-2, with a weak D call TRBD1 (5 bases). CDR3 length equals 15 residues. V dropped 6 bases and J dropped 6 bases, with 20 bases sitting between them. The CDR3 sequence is CASSRAGPERDGYTF. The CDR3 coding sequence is TGTGCCAGCAGCCGCGCAGGGCCCGAAAGAGATGGCTACACCTTC.

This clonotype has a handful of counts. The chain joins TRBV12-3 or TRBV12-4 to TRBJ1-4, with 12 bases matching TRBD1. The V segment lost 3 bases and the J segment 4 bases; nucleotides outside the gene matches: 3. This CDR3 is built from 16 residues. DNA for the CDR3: TGTGCCAGCAGTTTGGGACAGGGGGCAAGTAATGAAAAACTGTTTTTT. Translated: CASSLGQGASNEKLFF.

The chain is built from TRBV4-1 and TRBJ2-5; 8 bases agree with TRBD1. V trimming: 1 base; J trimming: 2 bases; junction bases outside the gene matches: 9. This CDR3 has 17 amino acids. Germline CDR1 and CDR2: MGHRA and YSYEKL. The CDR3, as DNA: TGCGCCAGCAGCCAAGGACTTACAGGGGGTAAACAAGAGACCCAGTACTTC. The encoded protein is CASSQGLTGGKQETQYF.

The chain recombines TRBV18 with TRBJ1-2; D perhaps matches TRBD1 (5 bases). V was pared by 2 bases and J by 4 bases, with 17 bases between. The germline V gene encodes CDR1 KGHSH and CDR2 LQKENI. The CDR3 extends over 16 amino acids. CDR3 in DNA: TGTGCCAGCTCACCATCCGGGACCGCCACCCCCTATGGCTACACCTTC. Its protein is CASSPSGTATPYGYTF. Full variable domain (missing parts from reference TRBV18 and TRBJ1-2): NAGVMQNPRHLVRRRGQEARLRCSPMKGHSHVYWYRQLPEEGLKFMVYLQKENIIDESGMPKERFSAEFPKEGPSILRIQQVVRGDSAAYFCASSPSGTATPYGYTFGSGTRLTVV.

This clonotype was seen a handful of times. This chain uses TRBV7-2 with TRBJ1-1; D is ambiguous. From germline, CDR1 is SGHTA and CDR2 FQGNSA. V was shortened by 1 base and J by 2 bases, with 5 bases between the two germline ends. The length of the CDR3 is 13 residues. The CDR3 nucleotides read TGTGCCAGCAGCTTAGATGCCAACACTGAAGCTTTCTTT. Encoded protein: CASSLDANTEAFF.

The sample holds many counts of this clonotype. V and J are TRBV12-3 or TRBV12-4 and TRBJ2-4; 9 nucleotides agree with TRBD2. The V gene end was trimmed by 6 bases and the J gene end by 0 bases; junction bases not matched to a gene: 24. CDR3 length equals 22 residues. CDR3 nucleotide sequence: TGTGCCAGCAGACTCGAAAAGCGGGGGGCACAAATTAGTAAACTAGCCAAAAACATTCAGTACTTC. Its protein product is CASRLEKRGAQISKLAKNIQYF.

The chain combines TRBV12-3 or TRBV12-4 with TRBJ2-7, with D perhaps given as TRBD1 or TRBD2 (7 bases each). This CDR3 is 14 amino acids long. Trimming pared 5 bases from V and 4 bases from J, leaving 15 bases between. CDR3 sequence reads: CASSRQGGPYEQYF. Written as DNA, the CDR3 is TGTGCCAGCAGTCGCCAGGGGGGGCCGTACGAGCAGTACTTC.

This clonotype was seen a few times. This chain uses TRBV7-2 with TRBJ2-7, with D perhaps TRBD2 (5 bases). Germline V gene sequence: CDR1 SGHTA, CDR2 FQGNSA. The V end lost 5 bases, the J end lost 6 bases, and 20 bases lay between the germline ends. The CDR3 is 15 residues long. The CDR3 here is CASSPRRAEGSEQYF. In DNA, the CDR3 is TGTGCCAGCAGCCCCCGGCGGGCAGAAGGTAGCGAGCAGTACTTC.

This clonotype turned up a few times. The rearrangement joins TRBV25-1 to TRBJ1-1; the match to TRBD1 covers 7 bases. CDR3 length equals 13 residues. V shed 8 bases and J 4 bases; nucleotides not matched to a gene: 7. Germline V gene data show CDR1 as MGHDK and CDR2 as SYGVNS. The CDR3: CASGLSGGTEAFF. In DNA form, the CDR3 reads TGTGCCAGCGGATTATCAGGGGGCACTGAAGCTTTCTTT.

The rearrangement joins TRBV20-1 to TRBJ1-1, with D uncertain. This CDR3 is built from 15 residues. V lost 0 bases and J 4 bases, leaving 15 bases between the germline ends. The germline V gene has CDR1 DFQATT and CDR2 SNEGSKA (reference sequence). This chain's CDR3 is CSARDPRGASTEAFF. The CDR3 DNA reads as TGCAGTGCTAGAGATCCCCGGGGAGCGAGCACTGAAGCTTTCTTT.

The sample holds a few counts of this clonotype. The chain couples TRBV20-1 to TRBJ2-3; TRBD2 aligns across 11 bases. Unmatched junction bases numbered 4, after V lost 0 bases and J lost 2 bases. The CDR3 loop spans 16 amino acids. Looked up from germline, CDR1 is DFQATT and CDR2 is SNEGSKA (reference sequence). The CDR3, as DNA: TGCAGTGCTAGAGACCCTAGCGGGGGGTACACAGATACGCAGTATTTT. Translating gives CSARDPSGGYTDTQYF.

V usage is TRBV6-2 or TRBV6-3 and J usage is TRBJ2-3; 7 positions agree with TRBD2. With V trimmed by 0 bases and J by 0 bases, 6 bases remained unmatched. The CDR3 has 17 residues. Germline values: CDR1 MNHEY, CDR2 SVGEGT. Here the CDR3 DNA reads TGTGCCAGCAGTTACTCGGTAGGGACTACAAGCACAGATACGCAGTATTTT. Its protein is CASSYSVGTTSTDTQYF.

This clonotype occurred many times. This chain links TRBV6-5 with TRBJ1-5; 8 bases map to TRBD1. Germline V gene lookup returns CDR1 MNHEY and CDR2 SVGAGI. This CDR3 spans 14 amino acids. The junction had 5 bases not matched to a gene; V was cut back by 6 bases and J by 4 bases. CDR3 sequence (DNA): TGTGCCAGCAGCTGGACAGGGATTAATCAGCCCCAGCATTTT. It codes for CASSWTGINQPQHF.

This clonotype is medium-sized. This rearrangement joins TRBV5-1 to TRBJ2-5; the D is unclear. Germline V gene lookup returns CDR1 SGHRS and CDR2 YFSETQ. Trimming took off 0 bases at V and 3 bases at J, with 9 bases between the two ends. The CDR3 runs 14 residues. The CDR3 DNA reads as TGCGCCAGCAGCTTGGGGAATGGAGAAGAGACCCAGTACTTC. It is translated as CASSLGNGEETQYF.

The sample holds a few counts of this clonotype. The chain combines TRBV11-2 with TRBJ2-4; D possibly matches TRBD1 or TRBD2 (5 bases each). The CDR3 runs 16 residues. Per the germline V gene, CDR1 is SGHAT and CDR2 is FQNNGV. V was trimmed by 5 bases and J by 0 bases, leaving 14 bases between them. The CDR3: CASSGRLGVAKNIQYF. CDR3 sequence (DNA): TGTGCCAGCAGCGGCCGTTTGGGGGTAGCCAAAAACATTCAGTACTTC.

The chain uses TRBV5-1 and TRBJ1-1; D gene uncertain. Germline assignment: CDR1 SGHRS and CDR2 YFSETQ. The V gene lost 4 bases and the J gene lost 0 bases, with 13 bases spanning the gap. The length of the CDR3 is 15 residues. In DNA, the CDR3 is TGCGCCAGCAGCCCGATGACAATAATGAACACTGAAGCTTTCTTT. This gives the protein CASSPMTIMNTEAFF.

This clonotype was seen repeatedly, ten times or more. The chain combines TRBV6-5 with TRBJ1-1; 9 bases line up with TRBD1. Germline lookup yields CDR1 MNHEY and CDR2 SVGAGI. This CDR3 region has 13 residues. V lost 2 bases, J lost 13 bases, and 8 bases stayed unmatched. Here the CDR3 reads CASSYGGQGKFFF. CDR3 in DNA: TGTGCCAGCAGTTACGGAGGACAGGGGAAATTTTTCTTT.

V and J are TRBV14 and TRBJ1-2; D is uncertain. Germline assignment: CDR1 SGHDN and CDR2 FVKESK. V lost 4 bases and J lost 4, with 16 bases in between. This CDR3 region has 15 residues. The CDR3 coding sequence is TGTGCCAGCAGCCCTTCAGCCTTTTCCGGCTATGGCTACACCTTC. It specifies CASSPSAFSGYGYTF.

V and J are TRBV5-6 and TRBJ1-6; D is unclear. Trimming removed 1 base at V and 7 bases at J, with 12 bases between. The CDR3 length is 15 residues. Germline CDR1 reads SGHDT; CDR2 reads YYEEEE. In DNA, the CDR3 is TGTGCCAGCAGCTTGACCGGGGTCGGCAATTCACCCCTCCACTTT. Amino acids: CASSLTGVGNSPLHF.

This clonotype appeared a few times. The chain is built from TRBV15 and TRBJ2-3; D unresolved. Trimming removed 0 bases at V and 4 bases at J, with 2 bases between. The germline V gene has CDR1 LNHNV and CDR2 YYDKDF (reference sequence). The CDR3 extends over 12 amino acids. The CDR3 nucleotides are TGTGCCACCAGCAGAGAAGCAGATACGCAGTATTTT. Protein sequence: CATSREADTQYF.

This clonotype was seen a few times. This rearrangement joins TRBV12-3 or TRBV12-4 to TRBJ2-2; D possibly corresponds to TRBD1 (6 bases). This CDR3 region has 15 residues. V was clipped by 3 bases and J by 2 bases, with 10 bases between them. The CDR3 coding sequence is TGTGCCAGCAGTTTGACAGGACGAAACACCGGGGAGCTGTTTTTT. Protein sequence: CASSLTGRNTGELFF.

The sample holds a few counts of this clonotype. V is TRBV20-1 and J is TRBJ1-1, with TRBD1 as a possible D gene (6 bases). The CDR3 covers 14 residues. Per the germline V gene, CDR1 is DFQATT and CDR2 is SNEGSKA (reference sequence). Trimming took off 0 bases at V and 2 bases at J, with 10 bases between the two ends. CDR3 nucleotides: TGCAGTGCTAGAGACGGGGGCCAAAACACTGAAGCTTTCTTT. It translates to CSARDGGQNTEAFF.

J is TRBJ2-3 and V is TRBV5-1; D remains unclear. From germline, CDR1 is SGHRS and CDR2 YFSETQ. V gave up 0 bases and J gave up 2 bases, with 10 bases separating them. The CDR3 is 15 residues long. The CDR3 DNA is TGCGCCAGCAGCTTGGTGGGCCCCTCCACAGATACGCAGTATTTT. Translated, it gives CASSLVGPSTDTQYF. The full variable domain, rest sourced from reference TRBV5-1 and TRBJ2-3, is KAGVTQTPRYLIKTRGQQVTLSCSPISGHRSVSWYQQTPGQGLQFLFEYFSETQRNKGNFPGRFSGRQFSNSRSEMNVSTLELGDSALYLCASSLVGPSTDTQYFGPGTRLTVL.

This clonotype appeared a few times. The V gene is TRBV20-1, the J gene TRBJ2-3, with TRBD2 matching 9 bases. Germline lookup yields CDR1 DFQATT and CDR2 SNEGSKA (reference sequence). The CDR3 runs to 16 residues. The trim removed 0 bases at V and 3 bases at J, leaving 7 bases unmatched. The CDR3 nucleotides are TGCAGTGCTAGAGATCCAGCGGGGGGTTCTACAGATACGCAGTATTTT. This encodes CSARDPAGGSTDTQYF.

The CDR3 DNA reads as TGTGCCAGCAGCTTGCTCCGGGTAGGAGGGGAGCAGTACGTC. Protein: CASSLLRVGGEQYV. V usage is TRBV11-2 and J usage is TRBJ2-7; D may be TRBD2 (6 bases). V was clipped by 3 bases and J by 7 bases, with 16 bases between them. This CDR3 region has 14 residues. CDR1 SGHAT and CDR2 FQNNGV come from the germline V gene.

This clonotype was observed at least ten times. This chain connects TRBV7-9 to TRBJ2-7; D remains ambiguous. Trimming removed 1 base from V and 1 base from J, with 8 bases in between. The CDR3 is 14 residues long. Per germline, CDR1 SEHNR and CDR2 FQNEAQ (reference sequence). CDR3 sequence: CASSLGWGSYEQYF. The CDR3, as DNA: TGTGCCAGCAGCTTAGGATGGGGTTCCTACGAGCAGTACTTC.

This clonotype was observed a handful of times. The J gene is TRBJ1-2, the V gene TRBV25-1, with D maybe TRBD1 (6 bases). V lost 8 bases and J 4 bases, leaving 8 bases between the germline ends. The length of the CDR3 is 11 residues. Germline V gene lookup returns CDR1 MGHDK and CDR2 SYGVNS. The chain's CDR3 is CASGDTYGYTF. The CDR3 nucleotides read TGTGCCAGCGGGGACACCTATGGCTACACCTTC.